This T cell receptor beta chain was sequenced during a study of lymphopenia after photon versus proton radiotherapy. Germline CDR1 reads SGHRS; CDR2 reads YFSETQ. The CDR3 totals 14 residues. The ends were cut back, 4 bases at V and 7 bases at J, with 15 bases in the middle. Produced via immunoSEQ multiplex PCR; TCRdb's table is partial and in-frame only. The sample has 15,000 to 20,000 clones; 75% to 90% are singletons. The rearrangement links TRBV5-1 to TRBJ2-4, with D possibly matching TRBD2 (5 bases). Source: peripheral blood, taken from a patient treated with proton-based radiotherapy. The source is a man aged 65 to 85 with pancreatic cancer. CDR3 residues: CASSPRQPGNIQYF. The CDR3 region has the DNA TGCGCCAGCAGCCCCCGGCAGCCGGGGAACATTCAGTACTTC.